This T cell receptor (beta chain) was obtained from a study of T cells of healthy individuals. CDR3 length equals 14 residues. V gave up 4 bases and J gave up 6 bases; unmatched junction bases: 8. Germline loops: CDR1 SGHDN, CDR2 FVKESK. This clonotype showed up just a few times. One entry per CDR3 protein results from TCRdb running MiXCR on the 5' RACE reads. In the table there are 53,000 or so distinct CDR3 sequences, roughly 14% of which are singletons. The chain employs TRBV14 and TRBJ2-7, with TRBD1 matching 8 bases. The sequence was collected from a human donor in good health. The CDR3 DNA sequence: TGTGCCAGCAGCCCGCGACACACAGGGGGCGAGCAGTACTTC. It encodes CASSPRHTGGEQYF.